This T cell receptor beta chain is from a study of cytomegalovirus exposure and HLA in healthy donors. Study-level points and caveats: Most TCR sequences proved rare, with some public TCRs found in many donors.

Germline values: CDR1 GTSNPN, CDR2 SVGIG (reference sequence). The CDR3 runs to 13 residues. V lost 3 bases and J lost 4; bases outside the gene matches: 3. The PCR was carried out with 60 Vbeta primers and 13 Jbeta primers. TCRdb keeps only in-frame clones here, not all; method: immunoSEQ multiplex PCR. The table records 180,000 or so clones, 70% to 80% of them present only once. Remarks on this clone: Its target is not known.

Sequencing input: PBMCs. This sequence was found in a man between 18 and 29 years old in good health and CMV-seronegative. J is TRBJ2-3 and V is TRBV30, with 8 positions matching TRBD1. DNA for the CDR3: TGTGCCTGGAGCAGACAGGGGCCAGATACGCAGTATTTT. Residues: CAWSRQGPDTQYF.